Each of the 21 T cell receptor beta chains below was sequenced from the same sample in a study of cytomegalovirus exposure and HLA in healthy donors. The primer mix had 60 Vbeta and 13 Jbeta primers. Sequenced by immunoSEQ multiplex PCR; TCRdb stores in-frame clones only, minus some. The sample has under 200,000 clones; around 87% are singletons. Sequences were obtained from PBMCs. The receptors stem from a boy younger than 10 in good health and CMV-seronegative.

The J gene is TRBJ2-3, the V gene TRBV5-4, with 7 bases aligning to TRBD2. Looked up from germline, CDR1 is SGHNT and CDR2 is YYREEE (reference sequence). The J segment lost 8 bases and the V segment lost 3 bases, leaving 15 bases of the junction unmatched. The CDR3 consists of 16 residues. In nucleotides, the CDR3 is TGTGCCAGCAGCTATTCCGGGACTAAAGGTTTTCTTACGCAGTATTTT. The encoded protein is CASSYSGTKGFLTQYF.

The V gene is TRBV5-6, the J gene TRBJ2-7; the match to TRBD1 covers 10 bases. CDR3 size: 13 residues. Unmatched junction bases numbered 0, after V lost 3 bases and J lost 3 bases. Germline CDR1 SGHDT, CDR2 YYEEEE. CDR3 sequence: CASSWDRGYEQYF. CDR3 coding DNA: TGTGCCAGCAGCTGGGACAGGGGCTACGAGCAGTACTTC.

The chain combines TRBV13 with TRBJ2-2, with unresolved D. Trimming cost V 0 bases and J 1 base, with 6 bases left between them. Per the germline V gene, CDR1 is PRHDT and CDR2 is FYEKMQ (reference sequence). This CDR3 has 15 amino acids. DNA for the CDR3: TGTGCCAGCAGCTTAGGCCAGATGAACACCGGGGAGCTGTTTTTT. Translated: CASSLGQMNTGELFF.

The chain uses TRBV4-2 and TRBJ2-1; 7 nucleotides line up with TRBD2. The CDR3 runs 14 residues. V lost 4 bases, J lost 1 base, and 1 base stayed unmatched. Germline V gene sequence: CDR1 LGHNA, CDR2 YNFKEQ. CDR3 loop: CASSPAGSYNEQFF. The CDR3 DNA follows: TGTGCCAGCAGCCCAGCGGGATCCTACAATGAGCAGTTCTTC.

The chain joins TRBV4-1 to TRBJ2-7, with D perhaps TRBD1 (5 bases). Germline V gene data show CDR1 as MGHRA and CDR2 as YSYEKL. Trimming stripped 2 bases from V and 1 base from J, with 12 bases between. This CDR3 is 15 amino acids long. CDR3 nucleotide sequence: TGCGCCAGCAGCCAAACCCCGAGACAGTCCTACGAGCAGTACTTC. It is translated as CASSQTPRQSYEQYF.

The DNA for the CDR3 is TGCGCCAGCAGCCCTTTTCTAGAGTTCTCCTACGAGCAGTACTTC. Translating gives CASSPFLEFSYEQYF. The chain joins TRBV5-1 to TRBJ2-7; D remains ambiguous. This CDR3 region has 15 residues. Deletions cut 4 bases from V and 0 bases from J, with 14 bases between. Looked up from germline, CDR1 is SGHRS and CDR2 is YFSETQ. The variable domain in full, with the rest retrieved from reference TRBV5-1 and TRBJ2-7, is KAGVTQTPRYLIKTRGQQVTLSCSPISGHRSVSWYQQTPGQGLQFLFEYFSETQRNKGNFPGRFSGRQFSNSRSEMNVSTLELGDSALYLCASSPFLEFSYEQYFGPGTRLTVT.

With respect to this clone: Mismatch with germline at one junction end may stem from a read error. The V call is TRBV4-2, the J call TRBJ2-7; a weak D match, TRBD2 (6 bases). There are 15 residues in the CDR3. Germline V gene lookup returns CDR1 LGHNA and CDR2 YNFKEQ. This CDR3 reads CASSQEEGTIYGQYF. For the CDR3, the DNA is TGTGCCAGCAGCCAAGAGGAGGGTACTATCTACGGGCAGTACTTC.

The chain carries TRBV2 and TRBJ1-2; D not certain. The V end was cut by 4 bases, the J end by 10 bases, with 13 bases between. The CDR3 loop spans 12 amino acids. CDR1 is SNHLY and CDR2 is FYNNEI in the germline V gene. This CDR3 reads CASSVEIMAYTF. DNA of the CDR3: TGTGCCAGCAGTGTGGAGATTATGGCCTACACCTTC. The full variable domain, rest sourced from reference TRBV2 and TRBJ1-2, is EPEVTQTPSHQVTQMGQEVILRCVPISNHLYFYWYRQILGQKVEFLVSFYNNEISEKSEIFDDQFSVERPDGSNFTLKIRSTKLEDSAMYFCASSVEIMAYTFGSGTRLTVV.

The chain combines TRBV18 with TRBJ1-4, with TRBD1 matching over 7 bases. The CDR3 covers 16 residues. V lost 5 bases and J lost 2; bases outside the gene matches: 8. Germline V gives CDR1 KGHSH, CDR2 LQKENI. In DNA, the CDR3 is TGTGCCAGCTCAATCGGACAGGCCACGACTAATGAAAAACTGTTTTTT. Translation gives CASSIGQATTNEKLFF.

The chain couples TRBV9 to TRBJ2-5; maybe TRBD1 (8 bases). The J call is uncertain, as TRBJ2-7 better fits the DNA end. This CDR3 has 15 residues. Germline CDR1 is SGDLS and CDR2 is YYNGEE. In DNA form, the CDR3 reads TGTGCCAGCAGCGTAACGGACAGGGACTACTACGAGCAGTACTTC. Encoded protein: CASSVTDRDYYEQYF.

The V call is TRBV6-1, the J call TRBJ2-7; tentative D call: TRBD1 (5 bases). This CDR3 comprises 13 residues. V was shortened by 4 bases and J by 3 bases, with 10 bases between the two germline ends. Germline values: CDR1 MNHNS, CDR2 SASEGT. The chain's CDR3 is CASSVDTDYEQYF. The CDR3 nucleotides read TGTGCCAGCAGTGTGGACACTGACTACGAGCAGTACTTC.

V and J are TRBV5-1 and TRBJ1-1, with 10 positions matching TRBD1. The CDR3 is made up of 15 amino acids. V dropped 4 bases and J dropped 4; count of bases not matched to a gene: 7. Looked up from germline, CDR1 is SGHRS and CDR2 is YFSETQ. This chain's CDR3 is CASSPPGQGSTEAFF. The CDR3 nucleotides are TGCGCCAGCAGCCCTCCGGGACAGGGGTCCACTGAAGCTTTCTTT. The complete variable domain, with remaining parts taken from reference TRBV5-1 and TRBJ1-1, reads KAGVTQTPRYLIKTRGQQVTLSCSPISGHRSVSWYQQTPGQGLQFLFEYFSETQRNKGNFPGRFSGRQFSNSRSEMNVSTLELGDSALYLCASSPPGQGSTEAFFGQGTRLTVV.

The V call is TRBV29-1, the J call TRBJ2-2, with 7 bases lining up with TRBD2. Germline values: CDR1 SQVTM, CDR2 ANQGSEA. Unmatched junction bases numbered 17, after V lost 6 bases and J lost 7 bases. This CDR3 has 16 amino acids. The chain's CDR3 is CSVGKGSAGAGGELFF. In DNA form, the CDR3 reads TGCAGCGTCGGCAAAGGGTCGGCGGGAGCAGGCGGGGAGCTGTTTTTT.

The CDR3 DNA reads TGTGCCAGCAGCGCAGCCGGGACACTCGTTTACGAGCAGTACTTC. This sequence encodes CASSAAGTLVYEQYF. The V gene is TRBV7-8, the J gene TRBJ2-7; D is possibly TRBD1 (6 bases). The germline CDR1 and CDR2 sequences are SGHVS and FQNEAQ. Trimming took off 5 bases at V and 4 bases at J, with 18 bases between the two ends. The CDR3 is made up of 15 amino acids.

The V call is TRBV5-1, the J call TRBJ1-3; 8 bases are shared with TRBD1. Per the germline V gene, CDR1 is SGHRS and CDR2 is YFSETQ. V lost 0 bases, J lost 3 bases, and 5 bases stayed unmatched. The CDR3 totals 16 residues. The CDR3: CASSLDRGVGGNTIYF. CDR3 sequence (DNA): TGCGCCAGCAGCTTGGACAGGGGGGTCGGTGGAAACACCATATATTTT.

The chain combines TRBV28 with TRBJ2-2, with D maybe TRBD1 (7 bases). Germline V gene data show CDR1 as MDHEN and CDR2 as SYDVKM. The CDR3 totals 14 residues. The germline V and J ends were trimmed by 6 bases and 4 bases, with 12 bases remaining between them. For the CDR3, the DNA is TGTGCCAGCAGCCGTCAGGGGGGCACCGGGGAGCTGTTTTTT. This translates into CASSRQGGTGELFF.

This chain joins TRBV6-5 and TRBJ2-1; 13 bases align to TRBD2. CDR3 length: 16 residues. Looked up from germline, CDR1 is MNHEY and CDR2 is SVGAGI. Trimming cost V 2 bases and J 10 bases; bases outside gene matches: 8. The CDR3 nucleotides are TGTGCCAGCAGTTACGGGACTAGCGGGACCGCCTTGGAGCAGTTCTTC. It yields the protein CASSYGTSGTALEQFF.

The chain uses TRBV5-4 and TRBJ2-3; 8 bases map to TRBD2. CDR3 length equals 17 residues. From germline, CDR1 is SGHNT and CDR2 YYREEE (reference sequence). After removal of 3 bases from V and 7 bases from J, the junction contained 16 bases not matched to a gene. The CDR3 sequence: CASSSTTTPGGPHTQYF. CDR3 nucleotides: TGTGCCAGCAGCTCGACGACTACGCCGGGGGGGCCACATACGCAGTATTTT.

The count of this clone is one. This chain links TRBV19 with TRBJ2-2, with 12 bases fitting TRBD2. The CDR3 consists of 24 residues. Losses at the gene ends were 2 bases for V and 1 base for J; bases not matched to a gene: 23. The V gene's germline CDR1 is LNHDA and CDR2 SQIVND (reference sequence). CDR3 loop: CASSIFGVSGSSGRAEGNTGELFF. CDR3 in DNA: TGTGCCAGTAGTATATTCGGGGTATCGGGGTCTAGCGGGAGGGCCGAGGGGAACACCGGGGAGCTGTTTTTT.

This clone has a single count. The CDR3: CASRLQGAGPQHF. CDR3 nucleotides: TGTGCCAGCAGACTACAGGGGGCTGGGCCCCAGCATTTT. This chain uses TRBV6-5 with TRBJ1-5, with 9 bases matching TRBD1. V trimming: 6 bases; J trimming: 9 bases; junction bases outside the gene matches: 6. Germline loops: CDR1 MNHEY, CDR2 SVGAGI. This CDR3 comprises 13 residues.

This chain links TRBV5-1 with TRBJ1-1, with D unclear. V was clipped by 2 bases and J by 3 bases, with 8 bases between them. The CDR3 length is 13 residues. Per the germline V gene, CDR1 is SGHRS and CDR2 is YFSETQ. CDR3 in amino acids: CASSFTRDTEAFF. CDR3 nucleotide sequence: TGCGCCAGCAGCTTCACACGGGACACTGAAGCTTTCTTT.